This TCR beta chain came from a study of blood T cell repertoires in COVID-19. Study details: COVID-19 samples from acute and convalescent phases originated in the United States, Italy and Spain. The cDNA or gDNA used as material had been derived from T cells, B-cell-depleted T cells, or PBMCs.

Original data processing: Amplification from reference gene primers served as the basis for estimated nucleated cell counts. Using immunoSEQ multiplex PCR, the repertoire was profiled, and TCRdb retains in-frame clones only, with some absent. Clonal size and the V and J genes are those of that table, whereas D and trimming came from the DNA. This sample has approximately 90,000 clones, with 90% found just once. Germline V gene lookup returns CDR1 MNHEY and CDR2 SVGAGI. The CDR3 is made up of 15 amino acids. The V gene end was trimmed by 2 bases and the J gene end by 7 bases; junction bases not matched to a gene: 6.

The chain is built from TRBV6-5 and TRBJ2-1; 9 positions agree with TRBD2. Material: peripheral blood. The sequence derives from a man in his sixties with acute or convalescent COVID-19. CDR3 region: CASSYVAGGQNEQFF. The DNA for the CDR3 is TGTGCCAGCAGTTACGTGGCGGGGGGGCAAAATGAGCAGTTCTTC.